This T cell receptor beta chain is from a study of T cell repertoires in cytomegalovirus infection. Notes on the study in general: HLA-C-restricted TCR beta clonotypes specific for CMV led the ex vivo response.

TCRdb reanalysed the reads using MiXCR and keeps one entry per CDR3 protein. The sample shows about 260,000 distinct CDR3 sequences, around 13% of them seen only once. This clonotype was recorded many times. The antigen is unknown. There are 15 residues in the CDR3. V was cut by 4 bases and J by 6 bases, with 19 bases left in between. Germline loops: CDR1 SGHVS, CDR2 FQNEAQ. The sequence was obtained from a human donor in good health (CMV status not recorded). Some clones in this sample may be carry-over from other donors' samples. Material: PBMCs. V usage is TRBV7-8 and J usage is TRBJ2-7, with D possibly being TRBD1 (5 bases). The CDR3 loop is CASSSLGEGLGEQYF. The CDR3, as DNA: TGTGCCAGCAGCTCCTTAGGGGAAGGGTTGGGCGAGCAGTACTTC.